These T cell receptor beta chains were read from a single sample in a study of T-cell reconstitution after alpha-beta-depleted transplantation in children. Each CDR3 protein is one row after TCRdb ran MiXCR on the PCR reads. The sample consists of around 400,000 distinct CDR3 sequences, roughly 20% of them appearing once. Source: PBMCs from the stem cell graft donor, taken from the stem cell graft. The receptors were sampled from a human donor who donated a stem cell graft to a child with acute myeloid leukemia. CDR3s include the opening cysteine and the closing phenylalanine or tryptophan. Fields, in order: J gene, V gene, CDR3 length, CDR3 protein.

j_gene: TRBJ2-1
v_gene: TRBV7-2
len: 16
CDR3aa: CASSRSAGSSYNEQFF

j_gene: TRBJ2-1
v_gene: TRBV20-1
len: 15
CDR3aa: CSARMGTSSTNEQFF

j_gene: TRBJ2-3
v_gene: TRBV12-3/TRBV12-4
len: 16
CDR3aa: CVSSLGNSGGTDTQYF

j_gene: TRBJ2-7
v_gene: TRBV29-1
len: 15
CDR3aa: CSVEDQSGSSYEQYF

j_gene: TRBJ2-5
v_gene: TRBV14
len: 14
CDR3aa: CASSHAVSTETQYF

j_gene: TRBJ2-3
v_gene: TRBV4-3
len: 13
CDR3aa: CASSHRGTDTQYF

j_gene: TRBJ2-1
v_gene: TRBV28
len: 18
CDR3aa: CASSFGLAILPTYNEQFF

j_gene: TRBJ1-5
v_gene: TRBV6-1
len: 15
CDR3aa: CASSPDRGWDQPQHF

j_gene: TRBJ2-7
v_gene: TRBV20-1
len: 13
CDR3aa: CSAVSGRAYEQYF

j_gene: TRBJ2-1
v_gene: TRBV20-1
len: 13
CDR3aa: CSARFGSYNEQFF

j_gene: TRBJ2-3
v_gene: TRBV27
len: 14
CDR3aa: CASSRTGATDTQYF

j_gene: TRBJ1-4
v_gene: TRBV25-1
len: 14
CDR3aa: CASSEGQGAEKLFF

j_gene: TRBJ2-2
v_gene: TRBV15
len: 15
CDR3aa: CATSRDRLNTGELFF

j_gene: TRBJ2-3
v_gene: TRBV5-1
len: 15
CDR3aa: CASSSDGARTDTQYF

j_gene: TRBJ2-1
v_gene: TRBV12-3/TRBV12-4
len: 15
CDR3aa: CASRGWGLSGNEQFF

j_gene: TRBJ2-7
v_gene: TRBV20-1
len: 14
CDR3aa: CSASSQGLGYEQYF

j_gene: TRBJ2-7
v_gene: TRBV20-1
len: 17
CDR3aa: CSASFLPRASGRYEQYF

j_gene: TRBJ1-1
v_gene: TRBV12-3/TRBV12-4
len: 11
CDR3aa: CASNTGGEAFF

j_gene: TRBJ2-1
v_gene: TRBV7-8
len: 12
CDR3aa: CASSFQGGGQFF

j_gene: TRBJ2-5
v_gene: TRBV20-1
len: 13
CDR3aa: CSAIVAGVETQYF

j_gene: TRBJ2-7
v_gene: TRBV29-1
len: 14
CDR3aa: CSVVIYSVSYEQYF

j_gene: TRBJ2-6
v_gene: TRBV4-2
len: 17
CDR3aa: CASSQRKDGSIGNVLTF

j_gene: TRBJ2-1
v_gene: TRBV27
len: 12
CDR3aa: CASSLGWGEQFF

j_gene: TRBJ2-7
v_gene: TRBV6-1
len: 17
CDR3aa: CASRGAGQGGSSYEQYF

j_gene: TRBJ2-5
v_gene: TRBV20-1
len: 14
CDR3aa: CSARGPGERETQYF

j_gene: TRBJ2-1
v_gene: TRBV6-5
len: 15
CDR3aa: CASRSPGLAENEQFF

j_gene: TRBJ2-1
v_gene: TRBV3-1
len: 17
CDR3aa: CASSQGLGGGAYNEQFF

j_gene: TRBJ2-3
v_gene: TRBV12-3/TRBV12-4
len: 13
CDR3aa: CASTGLVRDTQYF

j_gene: TRBJ2-1
v_gene: TRBV20-1
len: 17
CDR3aa: CSARDPRVGRNNNEQFF

j_gene: TRBJ2-1
v_gene: TRBV20-1
len: 14
CDR3aa: CSAPGAGVPNEQFF

j_gene: TRBJ1-5
v_gene: TRBV20-1
len: 12
CDR3aa: CSAKQGNQPQHF

j_gene: TRBJ1-1
v_gene: TRBV25-1
len: 13
CDR3aa: CASSASRDTEAFF

j_gene: TRBJ1-4
v_gene: TRBV29-1
len: 13
CDR3aa: CSGGTGGDEKLFF

j_gene: TRBJ2-1
v_gene: TRBV12-3/TRBV12-4
len: 15
CDR3aa: CASSRDYSPNNEQFF

j_gene: TRBJ2-7
v_gene: TRBV6-1
len: 13
CDR3aa: CASARDSTYEQYF

j_gene: TRBJ2-5
v_gene: TRBV6-2/TRBV6-3
len: 14
CDR3aa: CASSYRLRTETQYF

j_gene: TRBJ2-7
v_gene: TRBV11-1
len: 18
CDR3aa: CASSPFTGRSPGPYEQYF

j_gene: TRBJ2-7
v_gene: TRBV25-1
len: 15
CDR3aa: CASSDGGVYSYEQYF

j_gene: TRBJ2-1
v_gene: TRBV19
len: 13
CDR3aa: CASLRGKSNEQFF

j_gene: TRBJ2-6
v_gene: TRBV5-5
len: 15
CDR3aa: CASSWTGAGANVLTF

j_gene: TRBJ2-2
v_gene: TRBV6-2/TRBV6-3
len: 14
CDR3aa: CASSYRWSTGELFF

j_gene: TRBJ2-7
v_gene: TRBV20-1
len: 14
CDR3aa: CSAARAGATYEQYF

j_gene: TRBJ2-1
v_gene: TRBV7-2
len: 15
CDR3aa: CASSLGLAAHNEQFF

j_gene: TRBJ2-7
v_gene: TRBV28
len: 14
CDR3aa: CASSYQLAPYEQYF

j_gene: TRBJ2-7
v_gene: TRBV2
len: 12
CDR3aa: CASSEWERKQYF

j_gene: TRBJ2-1
v_gene: TRBV20-1
len: 16
CDR3aa: CSARVGQGENYNEQFF

j_gene: TRBJ2-7
v_gene: TRBV12-3/TRBV12-4
len: 13
CDR3aa: CASSLRGGSEQYF

j_gene: TRBJ2-7
v_gene: TRBV20-1
len: 17
CDR3aa: CSASGDRGGWGLSEQYF

j_gene: TRBJ1-3
v_gene: TRBV12-3/TRBV12-4
len: 17
CDR3aa: CASSLRPGQVSGNTIYF

j_gene: TRBJ2-1
v_gene: TRBV12-3/TRBV12-4
len: 13
CDR3aa: CASSPHTFGEQFF

j_gene: TRBJ2-7
v_gene: TRBV6-5
len: 19
CDR3aa: CASSYPSVQNSLSSYEQYF